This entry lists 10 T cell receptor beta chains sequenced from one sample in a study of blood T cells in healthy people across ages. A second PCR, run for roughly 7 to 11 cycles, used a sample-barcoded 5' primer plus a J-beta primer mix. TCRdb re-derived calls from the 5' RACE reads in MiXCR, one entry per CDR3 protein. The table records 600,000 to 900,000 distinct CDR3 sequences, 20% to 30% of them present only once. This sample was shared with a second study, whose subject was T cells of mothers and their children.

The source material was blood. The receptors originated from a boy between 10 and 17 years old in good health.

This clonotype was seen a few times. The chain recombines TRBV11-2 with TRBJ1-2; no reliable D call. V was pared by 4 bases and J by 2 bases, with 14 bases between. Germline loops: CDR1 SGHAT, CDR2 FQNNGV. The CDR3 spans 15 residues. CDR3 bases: TGTGCCAGCAGCTCTTTTACAGCATCAAACTATGGCTACACCTTC. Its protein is CASSSFTASNYGYTF. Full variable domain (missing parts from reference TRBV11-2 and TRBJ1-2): EAGVAQSPRYKIIEKRQSVAFWCNPISGHATLYWYQQILGQGPKLLIQFQNNGVVDDSQLPKDRFSAERLKGVDSTLKIQPAKLEDSAVYLCASSSFTASNYGYTFGSGTRLTVV.

CDR3 sequence reads: CSPFFRDTQYF. The CDR3 nucleotides read TGCAGTCCCTTCTTTCGGGATACGCAGTATTTT. The rearrangement uses TRBV20-1 and TRBJ2-3; D is uncertain. The V and J ends lost 8 bases and 6 bases respectively, with 12 bases between them. The length of the CDR3 is 11 residues. Germline lookup yields CDR1 DFQATT and CDR2 SNEGSKA (reference sequence).

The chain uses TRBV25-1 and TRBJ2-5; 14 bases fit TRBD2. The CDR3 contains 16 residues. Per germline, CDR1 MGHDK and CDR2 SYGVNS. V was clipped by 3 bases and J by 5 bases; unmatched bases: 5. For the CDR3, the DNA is TGTGCCAGCAGTGAGACTAGCGGGGGGGTTAAGGAGACCCAGTACTTC. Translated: CASSETSGGVKETQYF.

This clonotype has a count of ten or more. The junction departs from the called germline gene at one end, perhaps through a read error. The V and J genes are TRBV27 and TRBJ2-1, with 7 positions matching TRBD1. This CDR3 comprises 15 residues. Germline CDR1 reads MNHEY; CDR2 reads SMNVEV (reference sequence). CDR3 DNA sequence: TGCGCCAGCAGCTCGACAGGGAGCTCCTACAATGAGCAGTTCTTC. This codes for CASSSTGSSYNEQFF.

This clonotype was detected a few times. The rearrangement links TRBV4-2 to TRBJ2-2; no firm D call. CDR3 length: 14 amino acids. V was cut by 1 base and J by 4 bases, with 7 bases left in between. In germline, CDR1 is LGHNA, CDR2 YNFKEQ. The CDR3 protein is CASSQVIGTGELFF. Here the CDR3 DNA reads TGTGCCAGCAGCCAAGTCATCGGCACCGGGGAGCTGTTTTTT.

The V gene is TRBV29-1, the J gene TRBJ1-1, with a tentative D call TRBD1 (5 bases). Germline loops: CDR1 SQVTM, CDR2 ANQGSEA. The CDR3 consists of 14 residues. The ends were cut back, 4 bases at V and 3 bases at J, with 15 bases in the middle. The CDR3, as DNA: TGCAGCGTTGGGCCGGGGGGGTACCACACTGAAGCTTTCTTT. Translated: CSVGPGGYHTEAFF.

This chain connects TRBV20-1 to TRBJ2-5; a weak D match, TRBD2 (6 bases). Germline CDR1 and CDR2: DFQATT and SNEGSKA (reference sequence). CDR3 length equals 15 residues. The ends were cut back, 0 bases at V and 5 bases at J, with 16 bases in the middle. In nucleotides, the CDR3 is TGCAGTGCTAGAGATGCCTTGGGGGGTGGGGAGACCCAGTACTTC. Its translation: CSARDALGGGETQYF.

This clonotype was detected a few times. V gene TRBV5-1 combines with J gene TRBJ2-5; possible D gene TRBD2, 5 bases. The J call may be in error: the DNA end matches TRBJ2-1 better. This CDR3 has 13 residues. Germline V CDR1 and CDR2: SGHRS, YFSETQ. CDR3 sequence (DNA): TGCGCCAGCAGCGGTAGACTCGGGGATGAGCAGTTCTTC. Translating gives CASSGRLGDEQFF.

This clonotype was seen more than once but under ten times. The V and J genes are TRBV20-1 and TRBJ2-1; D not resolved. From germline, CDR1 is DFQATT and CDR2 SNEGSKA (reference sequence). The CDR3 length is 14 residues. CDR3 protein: CSSGISSTYNEQFF. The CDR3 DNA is TGCAGCTCTGGAATCTCGAGCACCTACAATGAGCAGTTCTTC.

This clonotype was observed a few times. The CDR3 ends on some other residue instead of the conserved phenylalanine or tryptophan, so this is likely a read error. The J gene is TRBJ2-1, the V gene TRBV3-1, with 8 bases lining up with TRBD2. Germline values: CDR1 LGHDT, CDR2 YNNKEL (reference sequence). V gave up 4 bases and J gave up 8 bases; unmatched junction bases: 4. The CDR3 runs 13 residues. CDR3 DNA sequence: TGTGCCAGCAGCCCGGGGGGGCTCTATGAGCAGTTCCTC. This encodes CASSPGGLYEQFL.